This T cell receptor (beta chain) was observed in a study of T cell repertoires in cytomegalovirus infection. Study in general: Recently identified HLA-C-restricted CMV epitopes were among the peptides used. Public signatures in TCR beta pointed to CMV infection and matching HLA type. Study-wide results and caveats: Carriers of CMV plus the relevant HLA were identified by cumulative public TCR beta family frequency. The ex vivo response was dominated by HLA-C-restricted CMV-specific TCR beta clonotypes.

On this clonotype itself: The antigen remains undetermined.

The CDR3 sequence is 16 residues long. The V gene's germline CDR1 is SEHNR and CDR2 FQNEAQ (reference sequence). Trimming cost V 5 bases and J 1 base; bases outside gene matches: 8. TCRdb itself ran the reads through MiXCR, one entry per CDR3 protein. The sample contains hundreds of thousands of distinct CDR3 sequences, about a third of which appear only once. The chain is built from TRBV7-9 and TRBJ1-5; 7 nucleotides agree with TRBD1. The clonotype was recovered from a human donor in good health (CMV status not recorded). Some clones in this sample may be carry-over from other donors' samples. The sequencing used cultured CD8+ T cells from PBMCs, collected from culture after CMV antigen stimulation. CDR3 nucleotide sequence: TGTGCCAGCAGCCCTCGGACAGGTGGGAGCAATCAGCCCCAGCATTTT. The encoded protein is CASSPRTGGSNQPQHF.